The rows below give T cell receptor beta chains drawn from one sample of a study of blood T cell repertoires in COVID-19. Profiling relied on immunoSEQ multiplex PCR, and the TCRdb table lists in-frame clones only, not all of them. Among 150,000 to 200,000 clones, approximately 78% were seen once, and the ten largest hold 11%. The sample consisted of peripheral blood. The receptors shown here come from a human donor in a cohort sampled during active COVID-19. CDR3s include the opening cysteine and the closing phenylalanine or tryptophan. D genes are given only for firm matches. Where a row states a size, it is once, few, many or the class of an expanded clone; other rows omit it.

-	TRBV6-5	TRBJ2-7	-	TGTGCCAGCAGTTTTTCAACAGGGTCCTCCTACGAGCAGTACTTC	CASSFSTGSSYEQYF
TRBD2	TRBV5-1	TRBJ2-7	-	TGCGCCAGCAGCTCCGGGACTAGCGGCTACGAGCAGTACTTC	CASSSGTSGYEQYF
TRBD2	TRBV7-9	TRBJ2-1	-	TGTGCCAGCAGCTTACCTCCCCGACTAGCGGGGGCCCAAAATGAGCAGTTCTTC	CASSLPPRLAGAQNEQFF
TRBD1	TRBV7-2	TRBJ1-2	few	TGTGCCAGCAGCCCCGGGACAGGGCGGATTAATTATGGCTACACCTTC	CASSPGTGRINYGYTF
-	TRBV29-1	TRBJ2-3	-	TGCAGCATAAGGACACTACGGGGCACAGATACGCAGTATTTT	CSIRTLRGTDTQYF
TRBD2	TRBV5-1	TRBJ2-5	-	TGCGCCAGCGCCGGGACTAGCTATGAGACCCAGTACTTC	CASAGTSYETQYF
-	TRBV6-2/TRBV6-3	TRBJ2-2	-	TGTGCCAGCAGTTACTTCAGGGCGAACACCGGGGAGCTGTTTTTT	CASSYFRANTGELFF
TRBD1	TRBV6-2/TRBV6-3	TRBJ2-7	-	TGTGCCAGCAGTCCACGGGGGCAGGGGGCCGTAGAGCAGTACTTC	CASSPRGQGAVEQYF
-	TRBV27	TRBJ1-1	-	TGTGCCAGCAGTTTATCCGGGGAGGGATACACTGAAGCTTTCTTT	CASSLSGEGYTEAFF
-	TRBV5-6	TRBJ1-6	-	TGTGCCAGCAGCTTCAGGGCCCCGGCGCCACCCCTCCACTTT	CASSFRAPAPPLHF
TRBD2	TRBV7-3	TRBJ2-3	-	TGTGCCAGCAGCACAGAGCCGTCTAGCGGGAGCACAGATACGCAGTATTTT	CASSTEPSSGSTDTQYF
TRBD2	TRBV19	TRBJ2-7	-	TGTGCCAGTAGTATAACTAGCGGGAGCTCCTACGAGCAGTACTTC	CASSITSGSSYEQYF
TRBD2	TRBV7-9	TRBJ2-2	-	TGTGCCAGCAGCTCCCAGGCCGGGAGGCTCACCGGGGAGCTGTTTTTT	CASSSQAGRLTGELFF
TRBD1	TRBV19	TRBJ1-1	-	TGTGCCAGTAGTATTAAGGGGACAGCCCGGTTGAACACTGAAGCTTTCTTT	CASSIKGTARLNTEAFF
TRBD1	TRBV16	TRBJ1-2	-	TGTGCCAGCAGCCTGAAACCGGGACAGGTCTATGGCTACACCTTC	CASSLKPGQVYGYTF
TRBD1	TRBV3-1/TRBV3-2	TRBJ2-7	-	TGTGCCAGCAGCCAAGGAACCGGACAGGGGGCTTACGAGCAGTACTTC	CASSQGTGQGAYEQYF
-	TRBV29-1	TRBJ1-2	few	TGCAGCGTTGATGACAGTAACTATGGCTACACCTTC	CSVDDSNYGYTF
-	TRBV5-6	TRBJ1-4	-	TGTGCCAGCAGCTCGAGATCGCTTAATGAAAAACTGTTTTTT	CASSSRSLNEKLFF
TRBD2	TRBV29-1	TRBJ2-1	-	TGCAGCGTAGGGACTAGCGGGAGGGAAGGTGAACAGTTCTTC	CSVGTSGREGEQFF
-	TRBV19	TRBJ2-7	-	TGTGCCAGTAAAGGAACAGCCTACGAGCAGTACTTC	CASKGTAYEQYF
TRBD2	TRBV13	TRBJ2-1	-	TGTGCCAGCAGCCCACGGAGCAATCGGGAGGGAGAAAATGAGCAGTTCTTC	CASSPRSNREGENEQFF
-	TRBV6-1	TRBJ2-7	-	TGTGCCAGCAGTGAGTATAACGAGCAGTACTTC	CASSEYNEQYF
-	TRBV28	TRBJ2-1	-	TGTGCCAGCACTAGCAGCTACAATGAGCAGTTCTTC	CASTSSYNEQFF
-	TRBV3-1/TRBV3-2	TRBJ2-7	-	TGTGCCAGCAGCCAAGAAAACAGGCAGCAGTACTTC	CASSQENRQQYF
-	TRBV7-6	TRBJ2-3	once	TGTGCCAGCAGTCTGCCTAGCGCTAGCACAGATACGCAGTATTTT	CASSLPSASTDTQYF
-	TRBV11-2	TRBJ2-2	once	TGTGCCAGCAGCTCCCTCCAGGTCGGGGAGCTGTTTTTT	CASSSLQVGELFF
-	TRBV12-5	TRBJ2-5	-	TGTGCTAGTGGCCTCCTGTTAAAAGAGACCCAGTACTTC	CASGLLLKETQYF
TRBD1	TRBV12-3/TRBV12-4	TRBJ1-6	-	TGTGCCAGCAGTTTGAGACAGGGGCCACCCCTCCACTTT	CASSLRQGPPLHF
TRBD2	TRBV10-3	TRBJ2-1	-	TGTGCCATCAGTGAGTCGGGACTAGCGGGGGACTCCTACAATGAGCAGTTCTTC	CAISESGLAGDSYNEQFF
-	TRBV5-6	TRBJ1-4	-	TGTGCCAGCAGCTTGGATGCGGGTTCAACTAATGAAAAACTGTTTTTT	CASSLDAGSTNEKLFF
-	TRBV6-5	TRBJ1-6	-	TGTGCTTTGGGCCTCTCCTATAATTCACCCCTCCACTTT	CALGLSYNSPLHF
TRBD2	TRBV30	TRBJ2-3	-	TGTGCCTGGACTGTGGGAGGGGGCACAGATACGCAGTATTTT	CAWTVGGGTDTQYF
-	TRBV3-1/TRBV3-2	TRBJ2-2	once	TGTGCCAGCAGCCAAGGGTCAACTAGTAACCGGGAGCTGTTTTTT	CASSQGSTSNRELFF
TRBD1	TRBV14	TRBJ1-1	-	TGTGCCAGCAGCCGTGGGACAGGGGATGACATGAACACTGAAGCTTTCTTT	CASSRGTGDDMNTEAFF
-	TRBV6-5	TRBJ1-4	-	TGTGCCAGCAGGAACAGGGCAACTAATGAAAAACTGTTTTTT	CASRNRATNEKLFF
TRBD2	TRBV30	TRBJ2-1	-	TGTGCCTGGAGTTCTTTTTCGGGGGGCTACAATGAGCAGTTCTTC	CAWSSFSGGYNEQFF
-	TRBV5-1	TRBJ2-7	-	TGCGCCAGCAGCTTGAAAGCAGGGGGGTCCTACGAGCAGTACTTC	CASSLKAGGSYEQYF
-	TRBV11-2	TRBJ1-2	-	TGTGCCAGCAGCTTGACAGGTCTCGATGGCTACACCTTC	CASSLTGLDGYTF
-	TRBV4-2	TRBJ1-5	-	TGTGCCAGCAGCTCTGGCCAAGGGGCGAGGAATCAGCCCCAGCATTTT	CASSSGQGARNQPQHF
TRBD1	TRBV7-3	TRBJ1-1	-	TGTGCCAGCAGCGTCGGGACAGTGAACACTGAAGCTTTCTTT	CASSVGTVNTEAFF
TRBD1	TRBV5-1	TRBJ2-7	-	TGCGCCAGCAGCTTGGGCCCAGGGGGAACCCGCTCCTACGAGCAGTACTTC	CASSLGPGGTRSYEQYF
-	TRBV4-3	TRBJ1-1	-	TGCGCCAGCAGCCAAGATGCGGGCGGGAGCATGAACACTGAAGCTTTCTTT	CASSQDAGGSMNTEAFF
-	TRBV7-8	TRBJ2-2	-	TGTGCCAGCAATACAGCGAACACCGGGGAGCTGTTTTTT	CASNTANTGELFF
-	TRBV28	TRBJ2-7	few	TGTGCCAGCAGTTCTTCACCCCCGATACCACAGATTCTCTACGAGCAGTACTTC	CASSSSPPIPQILYEQYF
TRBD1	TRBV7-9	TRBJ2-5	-	TGTGCCAGCAGTCAGGCAACCACAGGGGGAGAGACCCAGTACTTC	CASSQATTGGETQYF
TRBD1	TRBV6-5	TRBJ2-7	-	TGTGCCAGCAGTTACTCACGACAGGGCCACTACGAGCAGTACTTC	CASSYSRQGHYEQYF
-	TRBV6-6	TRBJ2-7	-	TGTGCCAGCAGTGACACACACGAGCAGTACTTC	CASSDTHEQYF
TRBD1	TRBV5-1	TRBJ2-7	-	TGCGCCAGCAGCTTGGTTCGGGCCGGGACAGGGATTTTGGGGGACTCCTACGAGCAGTACTTC	CASSLVRAGTGILGDSYEQYF
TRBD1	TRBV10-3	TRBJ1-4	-	TGTGCCATCAGTGAGACTACCCGGGACAGCGGGGGTGAAAAACTGTTTTTT	CAISETTRDSGGEKLFF
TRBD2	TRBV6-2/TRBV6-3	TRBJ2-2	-	TGTGCCAGCAGCTCCGGCCTAGCGGTCTACACCGGGGAGCTGTTTTTT	CASSSGLAVYTGELFF
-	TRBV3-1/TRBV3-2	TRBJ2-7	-	TGTGCCAGCAGCCCCCTAGCGCCGGGTTTCGACGAGCAGTACTTC	CASSPLAPGFDEQYF
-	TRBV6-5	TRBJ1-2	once	TGTGCCAGCAGTCCCCGGGACTCCACCGGGTATGGCTACACCTTC	CASSPRDSTGYGYTF
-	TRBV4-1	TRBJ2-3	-	TGCGCCAGCAGCCAAGCGGCAGGGGCCACAGATACGCAGTATTTT	CASSQAAGATDTQYF